This T cell receptor beta chain originates from a study of OX40 agonist ivuxolimab in advanced cancers. In its sample, this clone was seen once. Some clones are missing from TCRdb's copy, which holds only in-frame ones; the method was immunoSEQ multiplex PCR. The sample yields roughly 77,000 clones, about 90% seen once. V lost 5 bases, J lost 1 base, and 14 bases lay in between. The CDR3 runs to 15 residues. Germline V gives CDR1 LGHNA, CDR2 YSLEER. V and J are TRBV4-3 and TRBJ1-1; no clear D gene. This specimen was CD4+ or CD8+ T cells sorted from blood, taken in a trial of the OX40 agonist ivuxolimab. The clonotype was recovered from an adult with an advanced solid tumor such as melanoma, head and neck, liver or kidney cancer. CDR3 residues: CASSTHPWGNTEAFF. In DNA, the CDR3 is TGCGCCAGCAGCACCCACCCCTGGGGGAACACTGAAGCTTTCTTT.